Presented here are 8 T cell receptor beta chains from one specimen sequenced in a study of lymphopenia after photon versus proton radiotherapy. Using immunoSEQ multiplex PCR, the repertoire was profiled, and TCRdb retains in-frame clones only, with some absent. The sample contains roughly 63,000 clones, about four fifths of which appear only once. Here the sequenced sample was peripheral blood, taken from a patient treated with proton-based radiotherapy. The receptors originated from a man between 60 and 75 years old with pancreatic cancer.

CDR3 protein: CASSYEGPQSNYGYTF. DNA for the CDR3: TGTGCCAGCAGTTACGAGGGACCCCAAAGCAACTATGGCTACACCTTC. V gene TRBV6-5 combines with J gene TRBJ1-2; D is possibly TRBD1 (5 bases). V shed 2 bases and J shed 2 bases, with 15 bases lying between them. This CDR3 is built from 16 residues. The germline V gene encodes CDR1 MNHEY and CDR2 SVGAGI.

This clone rates as large. The chain is built from TRBV2 and TRBJ1-1; D is ambiguous. The length of the CDR3 is 11 residues. Trimming pared 7 bases from V and 1 base from J, leaving 4 bases between. The V gene's germline CDR1 is SNHLY and CDR2 FYNNEI. Here the CDR3 DNA reads TGTGCCAGCATAGGGAACACTGAAGCTTTCTTT. This codes for CASIGNTEAFF.

The chain uses TRBV28 and TRBJ2-5, with D tentatively TRBD1 (6 bases). V was cut by 1 base and J by 1 base, with 7 bases left in between. Per the germline V gene, CDR1 is MDHEN and CDR2 is SYDVKM. The CDR3 has 14 residues. CDR3 amino acids: CASSLLDSQETQYF. CDR3 in DNA: TGTGCCAGCAGTTTATTGGACAGCCAAGAGACCCAGTACTTC. The whole variable domain, remainder taken from reference TRBV28 and TRBJ2-5, is DVKVTQSSRYLVKRTGEKVFLECVQDMDHENMFWYRQDPGLGLRLIYFSYDVKMKEKGDIPEGYSVSREKKERFSLILESASTNQTSMYLCASSLLDSQETQYFGPGTRLLVL.

This chain uses TRBV6-5 with TRBJ2-7; D remains unclear. The CDR3 length is 14 residues. Trimming removed 6 bases from V and 2 bases from J, with 14 bases in between. Germline V gives CDR1 MNHEY, CDR2 SVGAGI. CDR3 residues: CASSPTPNAYEQYF. The CDR3 coding sequence is TGTGCCAGCAGCCCGACCCCGAACGCCTACGAGCAGTACTTC.

In nucleotides, the CDR3 is TGTGCCAGCAGCCTCACTAGCGGGAGTTACGAGCAGTACTTC. This codes for CASSLTSGSYEQYF. V and J are TRBV7-3 and TRBJ2-7; 11 nucleotides line up with TRBD2. Germline V CDR1 and CDR2: SGHTA, FQGTGA. This CDR3 is built from 14 residues. V gave up 5 bases and J gave up 4 bases; unmatched junction bases: 4.

This clone was seen a few times. The rearrangement joins TRBV5-8 to TRBJ1-1, with a weak D call TRBD1 (6 bases). V was cut by 0 bases and J by 6 bases, with 18 bases left in between. The CDR3 contains 16 residues. The germline V gene has CDR1 SGHTS and CDR2 YDEGEE. CDR3 amino acids: CASSLVLRTAAAEAFF. CDR3 bases: TGTGCCAGCAGCTTGGTTCTCAGGACAGCGGCGGCTGAAGCTTTCTTT.

CDR3 protein: CAWSDFNPGNYGYTF. CDR3 DNA sequence: TGTGCCTGGAGCGACTTTAACCCAGGAAACTATGGCTACACCTTC. The genes are TRBV30 and TRBJ1-2; no clear D. V lost 3 bases to trimming and J lost 2 bases, with 16 bases between them. The CDR3 loop spans 15 amino acids. Germline lookup yields CDR1 GTSNPN and CDR2 SVGIG (reference sequence). Based on the CDR3 plus reference TRBV30 and TRBJ1-2, the full variable domain is SQTIHQWPATLVQPVGSPLSLECTVEGTSNPNLYWYRQAAGRGLQLLFYSVGIGQISSEVPQNLSASRPQDRQFILSSKKLLLSDSGFYLCAWSDFNPGNYGYTFGSGTRLTVV.

The chain combines TRBV28 with TRBJ1-3; 7 bases are a match to TRBD1. Germline-derived CDR1 and CDR2 are MDHEN and SYDVKM. This CDR3 comprises 15 residues. After removal of 2 bases from V and 2 bases from J, the junction contained 3 bases not matched to a gene. CDR3 region: CASSLRGTAGNTIYF. The CDR3 region has the DNA TGTGCCAGCAGTTTAAGAGGGACAGCTGGAAACACCATATATTTT.